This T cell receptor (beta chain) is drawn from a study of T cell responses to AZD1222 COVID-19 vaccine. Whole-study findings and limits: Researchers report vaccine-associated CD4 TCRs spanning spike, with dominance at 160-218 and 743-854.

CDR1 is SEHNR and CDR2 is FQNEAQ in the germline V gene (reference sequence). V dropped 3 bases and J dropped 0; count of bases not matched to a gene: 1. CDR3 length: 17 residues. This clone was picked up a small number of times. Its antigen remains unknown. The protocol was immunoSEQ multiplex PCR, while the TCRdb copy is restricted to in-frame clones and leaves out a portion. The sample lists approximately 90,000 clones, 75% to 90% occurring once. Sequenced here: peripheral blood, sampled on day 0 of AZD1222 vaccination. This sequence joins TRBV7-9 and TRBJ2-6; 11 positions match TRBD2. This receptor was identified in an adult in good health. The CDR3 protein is CASSLGLADSGANVLTF. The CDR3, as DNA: TGTGCCAGCAGCTTGGGACTAGCGGACTCTGGGGCCAACGTCCTGACTTTC.